This T cell receptor (beta chain) came from a study of blood T cell repertoires in COVID-19. Study-wide background: PBMCs, B-cell-depleted T cells, or T cells were the source of the cDNA or gDNA that made up the material.

Individuals aged about 18 to 100 years were recruited from 24 US areas. Original processing methods: Estimated nucleated cell counts came from reference gene primer amplification. Produced via immunoSEQ multiplex PCR; TCRdb's table is partial and in-frame only. V and J calls and clone size come straight from that table; D and trimming were deduced from the DNA. Among about 140,000 clones, 80% to 85% were seen once, and the ten largest hold 5% to 6%. This receptor was obtained from a man between 35 and 55 years old with acute COVID-19. Source material: PBMCs or T cells enriched from blood (not recorded which).

Here the CDR3 DNA reads TGCGCCAGCAGCTACGGCGGGGCTGGCACAGATACGCAGTATTTT. Residues: CASSYGGAGTDTQYF. V gene TRBV5-1 combines with J gene TRBJ2-3, with D tentatively TRBD2 (6 bases). Trimming cost V 3 bases and J 1 base, with 12 bases left between them. CDR1 is SGHRS and CDR2 is YFSETQ in the germline V gene. The CDR3 spans 15 residues.